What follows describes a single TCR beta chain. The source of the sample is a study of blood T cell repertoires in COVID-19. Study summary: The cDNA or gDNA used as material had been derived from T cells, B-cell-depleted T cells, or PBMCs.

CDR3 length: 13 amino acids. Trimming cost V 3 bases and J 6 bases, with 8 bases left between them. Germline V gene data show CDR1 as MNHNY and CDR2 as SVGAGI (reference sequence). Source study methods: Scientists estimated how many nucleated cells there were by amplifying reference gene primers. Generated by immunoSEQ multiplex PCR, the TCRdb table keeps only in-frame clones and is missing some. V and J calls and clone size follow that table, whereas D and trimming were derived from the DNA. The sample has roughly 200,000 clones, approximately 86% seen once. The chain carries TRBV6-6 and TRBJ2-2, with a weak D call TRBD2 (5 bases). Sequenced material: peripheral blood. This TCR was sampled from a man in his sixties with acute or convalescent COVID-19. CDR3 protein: CASSYREAGELFF. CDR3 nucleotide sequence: TGTGCCAGCAGTTATCGGGAAGCCGGGGAGCTGTTTTTT.